This TCR beta chain stems from a study of T cell responses to AZD1222 COVID-19 vaccine. Repertoires were generated with immunoSEQ multiplex PCR, while TCRdb's copy carries only in-frame clones and drops some. Counted here are about 130,000 clones, under 95% occurring once; the ten biggest clones make up approximately 3.4%. Study-level findings and limits: Spike-wide vaccine-associated CD4 TCRs dominated at 160-218 and 743-854. Repertoire sampling was restricted to post-peak T cell response timepoints. Unmutated variant regions are reportedly the target of nearly half of TCRs that are spike-specific. Clonal diversity was possibly underestimated, and white British individuals and females predominated among donors.

Looked up from germline, CDR1 is MDHEN and CDR2 is SYDVKM. V lost 1 base and J lost 5, with 13 bases in between. This CDR3 contains 15 residues. Comment on this clone: The antigen remains undetermined.

The source was peripheral blood, collected on day 0 of AZD1222 vaccination. The sequence was obtained from an adult in good health. The chain couples TRBV28 to TRBJ2-3; D is uncertain. This CDR3 is CASSLLVALGDTQYF. As DNA, the CDR3 is TGTGCCAGCAGTTTATTGGTGGCACTTGGAGATACGCAGTATTTT.